This TCR beta chain emerged from a study of cytomegalovirus exposure and HLA in healthy donors. Findings and limits, study-wide: The study flagged about 160 TCR beta chains as cytomegalovirus-associated.

The CDR3 sequence is 14 residues long. The germline V gene has CDR1 GTSNPN and CDR2 SVGIG (reference sequence). The V and J ends lost 8 bases and 4 bases, in that order; junction bases with no gene match: 12. Among the 110 or so subjects of the validation cohort, separate from the roughly 700-subject first cohort, were the donors. Measured with immunoSEQ multiplex PCR; TCRdb has only the in-frame clones, and not every one. The data show 150,000 to 200,000 clones, around nine tenths seen once. Comments on this clone: Its target is unknown.

This chain connects TRBV30 to TRBJ2-5; 8 bases are shared with TRBD1. Sequencing used PBMCs. This sequence originates from a woman between 18 and 29 years old in good health and CMV-seropositive. The CDR3 loop reads CARQGAGSLETQYF. The DNA of the CDR3 is TGTGCCCGTCAGGGGGCGGGATCTTTAGAGACCCAGTACTTC.